A selection of T cell receptor beta chains follows, all from one sample in a study of blood T cell repertoires in COVID-19. Libraries were prepared by immunoSEQ multiplex PCR; TCRdb keeps only in-frame clonotypes and omits some of them. The sample lists 52,000 or so clones, 85% to 95% occurring once. Sequencing used peripheral blood. The receptors come from a woman of 80 years or more with acute or convalescent COVID-19. The CDR3 runs from the conserved cysteine through the conserved F or W. The D gene is left open where the match is weak. A row's size may be missing; if present it is once, few, many or a size class.

clone_size | j_call | v_call | d_call | cdr3_length | cdr3_nt | cdr3_aa
. | TRBJ2-3 | TRBV24-1 | TRBD2 | 17 | TGTGCCACCAGTGGCGGCGGCGCGGGAGAGAGTACAGATACGCAGTATTTT | CATSGGGAGESTDTQYF
. | TRBJ2-1 | TRBV5-1 | TRBD2 | 18 | TGCGCCAGCAGCTTGGAGGGTGCGGGACTAGCAAATTACAATGAGCAGTTCTTC | CASSLEGAGLANYNEQFF
. | TRBJ2-5 | TRBV30 | . | 14 | TGTGCCTGGAGTGTCTCTGGCGGTCAGGAGACCCAGTACTTC | CAWSVSGGQETQYF
. | TRBJ2-6 | TRBV27 | . | 17 | TGTGCCAGCAGTCCCAGGACAGTGAGCTCTGGGGCCAACGTCCTGACTTTC | CASSPRTVSSGANVLTF
. | TRBJ1-2 | TRBV6-2/TRBV6-3 | . | 14 | TGTGCCAGCAGTTACGACATCACCAACCATGGCTACACCTTC | CASSYDITNHGYTF
. | TRBJ2-7 | TRBV5-1 | . | 16 | TGCGCCAGCAGCTTGGCGTGGCAGGGGAGTCCCTACGAGCAGTACTTC | CASSLAWQGSPYEQYF
. | TRBJ1-2 | TRBV6-2/TRBV6-3 | . | 14 | TGTGCCAGCAGTTACGGAGACGGTTCAGGGGGCTACACCTTC | CASSYGDGSGGYTF
. | TRBJ2-3 | TRBV6-5 | . | 15 | TGTGCCAGCAGCACGACTTCCCGTGGCACAGATACGCAGTATTTT | CASSTTSRGTDTQYF
few | TRBJ1-6 | TRBV7-9 | . | 14 | TGTGCCAGCAGCTTAGAACAGTATAATTCACCCCTCCACTTT | CASSLEQYNSPLHF
. | TRBJ2-1 | TRBV30 | . | 14 | TGTGCCTGGAGTGTATTCTCAGCGGGTGGGCTTGCGTTCTTC | CAWSVFSAGGLAFF
. | TRBJ1-5 | TRBV6-6 | . | 14 | TGTGCCAGCAGAGCCGGCGGCAGCAATCAGCCCCAGCATTTT | CASRAGGSNQPQHF
. | TRBJ2-7 | TRBV2 | . | 13 | TGTGCCAGCAGGCGTCGGTTGCTCGGCGAGCAGTACTTC | CASRRRLLGEQYF
. | TRBJ1-1 | TRBV2 | TRBD1 | 14 | TGTGCCAGCAGATTTGCCTCTGGACAGGGCTTGGCTTTCTTT | CASRFASGQGLAFF
. | TRBJ1-2 | TRBV5-4 | . | 13 | TGTGCCAGCAACACACACGGAGTCTATGGCTACACCTTC | CASNTHGVYGYTF
. | TRBJ2-5 | TRBV2 | TRBD2 | 15 | TGTGCCAGCAGCGGACTAGAGCGGCCCGGGGAGACCCAGTACTTC | CASSGLERPGETQYF
. | TRBJ1-1 | TRBV7-2 | . | 13 | TGTGCCAGCAGGGAGCGGGGGGAGGATGAAGCTTTCTTT | CASRERGEDEAFF
. | TRBJ1-2 | TRBV7-2 | . | 12 | TGTGCCAGCAGCTCCAACAGGGAAGGCTACACCTTC | CASSSNREGYTF
. | TRBJ2-5 | TRBV2 | . | 16 | TGTGCCAGCAGTGAAAGGCGTCAGGGAAAGGGAGAGACCCAGTACTTC | CASSERRQGKGETQYF
. | TRBJ2-7 | TRBV12-2 | . | 15 | TGTGCAAGTCGCTTAGTTCGCGGGAGTAGCCACGAGCAGTACTTC | CASRLVRGSSHEQYF
. | TRBJ1-6 | TRBV4-1 | . | 17 | TGCGCCAGCAGCCAAGATCGGGGCAGGGAGGGGAATTCACCCCTCCACTTT | CASSQDRGREGNSPLHF
few | TRBJ2-1 | TRBV6-2/TRBV6-3 | TRBD2 | 16 | TGTGCCAGCAGTTACCGAACTAGCGGAGGGCCCAATGAGCAGTTCTTC | CASSYRTSGGPNEQFF
. | TRBJ1-1 | TRBV7-9 | . | 13 | TGTGCCAGCAGCTTACGGGGGGATGGTGAAGCTTTCTTT | CASSLRGDGEAFF
. | TRBJ1-4 | TRBV5-1 | TRBD1 | 15 | TGCGCCAGCAGCTCCGGGACAGCCTCTAGTGAAAAACTGTTTTTT | CASSSGTASSEKLFF
. | TRBJ2-7 | TRBV5-4 | TRBD2 | 13 | TGTGCCAGCGGGGGGACTAGCGGGGGAGAGCAGTACTTC | CASGGTSGGEQYF
. | TRBJ1-4 | TRBV25-1 | TRBD1 | 14 | TGTGCCAGCAGTCCGGACAGGGGGCACGAAAAACTGTTTTTT | CASSPDRGHEKLFF
. | TRBJ2-5 | TRBV6-2/TRBV6-3 | . | 14 | TGTGCCAGCAGTCCCGACTGGCTGGGGCGGACCCAGTACTTC | CASSPDWLGRTQYF
. | TRBJ1-2 | TRBV9 | . | 12 | TGTGCCAGCAGCGTAGCCGGAGAAGGCTACACCTTC | CASSVAGEGYTF
. | TRBJ2-1 | TRBV11-3 | TRBD1 | 13 | TGTGCCAGCAGCTTTGGGACAGTGGGTGAGCAGTTCTTC | CASSFGTVGEQFF
. | TRBJ2-2 | TRBV7-2 | TRBD2 | 15 | TGTGCCAGCAGCTTAGGGGGACTAATCACCGGGGAGCTGTTTTTT | CASSLGGLITGELFF
. | TRBJ2-7 | TRBV9 | . | 13 | TGTGCCAGCAGCCCGGGGATTTCCTACGAGCAGTACTTC | CASSPGISYEQYF
. | TRBJ2-1 | TRBV6-6 | . | 15 | TGTGCCAGCAGTTACCTCCTTCTAGCTTTCGGTGAGCAGTTCTTC | CASSYLLLAFGEQFF
once | TRBJ1-2 | TRBV30 | TRBD1 | 15 | TGTGCCTGGAGTTGGGACAGGGGTTACGACTCTGGCTACACCTTC | CAWSWDRGYDSGYTF
. | TRBJ1-5 | TRBV4-1 | . | 17 | TGCGCCAGCAGCCTAAGTTACAGACCCATTAGCAATCAGCCCCAGCATTTT | CASSLSYRPISNQPQHF
. | TRBJ1-1 | TRBV29-1 | TRBD1 | 17 | TGCAGCGCAAGTACCTGGCAGGGGGTTTGGGAAAACACTGAAGCTTTCTTT | CSASTWQGVWENTEAFF
. | TRBJ2-5 | TRBV19 | TRBD2 | 16 | TGTGCCAGTAGTTCCTCGACTAGCGGGAGAGGGGAGACCCAGTACTTC | CASSSSTSGRGETQYF